This T cell receptor (beta chain) was profiled in a study of T cell responses to AZD1222 COVID-19 vaccine. Whole-study results and caveats: Regions left unmutated in variants are reportedly the target of nearly half of spike-specific TCRs. Clonal diversity may have been underestimated, and the donors were mostly white British, with more females than males. Only a handful of individuals given AZD1222 were seropositive at baseline. Repertoire sampling was restricted to post-peak T cell response timepoints.

With respect to this clone: What it recognizes is unknown.

The repertoire was sequenced with immunoSEQ multiplex PCR; TCRdb's copy has only in-frame clones and lacks some. The data show approximately 150,000 clones, roughly 92% seen once. This clonotype was sampled from an adult in good health. Source: peripheral blood, taken on day 0 of AZD1222 vaccination.

CDR3 sequence: CASSPLTGLLIRPYGYTF. The CDR3 DNA is TGTGCCAGCAGCCCATTGACAGGGTTGTTGATTAGGCCCTATGGCTACACCTTC. V gene TRBV4-2 combines with J gene TRBJ1-2; 7 bases match TRBD1. The CDR3 sequence is 18 residues long. With V trimmed by 4 bases and J by 4 bases, 18 bases remained unmatched. The V gene's germline CDR1 is LGHNA and CDR2 YNFKEQ.